What follows describes a single TCR beta chain. What it binds is not known. The sample originates from a study of shared clonotypes between healthy human individuals. Study conclusions and caveats: The study's rarefaction showed incomplete sorted-subset sequencing despite large depth. Generally, naive subsets (rather than memory subsets) showed larger estimated richness.

CDR1 is SGHTA, CDR2 FQGNSA, per germline. V lost 2 bases, J lost 4 bases, and 17 bases lay in between. The CDR3 runs to 16 residues. Assay execution took place at the deep level. Original handling: Quality scores were absent from the junction-only immunoSEQ sequences, so filtering differed. Some clones are missing from TCRdb's copy, which holds only in-frame ones; the method was immunoSEQ multiplex PCR. V and J calls and clone size are copied from that table; D and trimming were computed from the DNA. The sample lists roughly 1.5 million clones, about 98% occurring once. The gene calls are TRBV7-2 and TRBJ1-2; D is unresolved. The receptor comes from a man younger than 45 in good health. Sequenced sample: naive CD4+ T cells sorted from blood. Subset noted: CD45RA+ positively selected. The CDR3 loop reads CASSLRTIGLIYGYTF. The DNA for the CDR3 is TGTGCCAGCAGCTTAAGGACCATCGGCCTGATCTATGGCTACACCTTC.